This TCR beta chain came from a study of cytomegalovirus exposure and HLA in healthy donors. CDR1 is MDHEN, CDR2 SYDVKM, per germline. Trimming left V 4 bases short and J 2 bases short, with 11 bases between. The CDR3 spans 15 residues. Vbeta (60) and Jbeta (13) primers were used in the PCR. Clones were read by immunoSEQ multiplex PCR, and TCRdb kept only the in-frame ones, dropping some. The sample lists about 110,000 clones, over 65% occurring once. This receptor was taken from a man aged 25 to 40 in good health and CMV-seropositive. The rearrangement links TRBV28 to TRBJ1-4, with TRBD1 as a possible D gene (5 bases). The sample taken for sequencing was PBMCs. CDR3 amino acids: CASSSGLATNEKLFF. The CDR3 region has the DNA TGTGCCAGCAGTTCGGGACTCGCGACTAATGAAAAACTGTTTTTT.